This T cell receptor (beta chain) was found in a study of cytomegalovirus exposure and HLA in healthy donors. Across the study: From about 179 million T cells, an earlier analysis saw approximately 120 million unique TCR beta sequences.

Only one count was recorded for this clone. PCR employed 60 Vbeta and 13 Jbeta primers. Assay used: immunoSEQ multiplex PCR; TCRdb lists only in-frame clones, some missing. The sample lists fewer than 110,000 clones, approximately 80% seen once, with approximately 4.2% in the top ten. Germline V gene sequence: CDR1 MGHDK, CDR2 SYGVNS. The CDR3 sequence is 17 residues long. The J segment lost 3 bases and the V segment lost 1 base, leaving 9 bases of the junction unmatched. The chain is built from TRBV25-1 and TRBJ2-7; 10 nucleotides match TRBD1. The clonotype was recovered from a male donor in good health and CMV-seronegative. Sequenced material: PBMCs. In DNA, the CDR3 is TGTGCCAGCAGTGAATTGATACCGGGACAGGGGATCTACGAGCAGTACTTC. Translated: CASSELIPGQGIYEQYF.